This T cell receptor beta chain was captured by sequencing in a study of cytomegalovirus exposure and HLA in healthy donors. This clone was seen a few times. This CDR3 has 16 amino acids. V lost 0 bases and J 2 bases, leaving 14 bases between the germline ends. Germline V CDR1 and CDR2: SGHTS, YDEGEE. PCR primers comprised 60 Vbeta and 13 Jbeta primers. Profiled with immunoSEQ multiplex PCR; TCRdb holds only in-frame clones, not every one. The sample holds roughly 180,000 clones, around a tenth seen once. The chain joins TRBV5-8 to TRBJ2-5, with D possibly TRBD2 on 5 matching bases. Sample: PBMCs. The source of this sequence is a woman aged 25 to 39 in good health and CMV-seropositive. The CDR3 coding sequence is TGTGCCAGCAGCTTGGGAGGGTACCCCTCTCAAGAGACCCAGTACTTC. Protein sequence: CASSLGGYPSQETQYF.